Shown below are 17 T cell receptor beta chains from a single sample sequenced in a study of shared clonotypes between healthy human individuals. Clones were sequenced by immunoSEQ multiplex PCR, and TCRdb holds only the in-frame ones, with some missing. The sample lists more than 450,000 clones, approximately 79% seen once, with roughly 13% in the top ten. Sequencing was carried out using PBMCs. All receptors come from a woman aged 40 to 50 in good health. Some clones in this sample may be carry-over from other donors' samples.

The chain joins TRBV4-2 to TRBJ1-2, with D unresolved. The CDR3 runs 14 residues. V was trimmed by 0 bases and J by 2 bases, leaving 7 bases between them. The germline gives CDR1 LGHNA, CDR2 YNFKEQ. CDR3 DNA sequence: TGTGCCAGCAGCCAAGATGTCGGGAACTATGGCTACACCTTC. Translation: CASSQDVGNYGYTF.

CDR3 bases: TGTGCCAGCAGTGAACGGCTCTATGGCTACACCTTC. Translation gives CASSERLYGYTF. The V call is TRBV6-1, the J call TRBJ1-2, with D unclear. Germline loops: CDR1 MNHNS, CDR2 SASEGT. With 2 bases removed from V and 4 bases from J, the gap between germline ends came to 5 bases. The CDR3 runs to 12 residues.

The chain is built from TRBV28 and TRBJ2-5; perhaps D is TRBD1 or TRBD2 (5 bases each). The J call may be mistaken, given a closer DNA end match to TRBJ2-7. CDR3 length: 13 amino acids. Germline loops: CDR1 MDHEN, CDR2 SYDVKM. The CDR3 nucleotides read TGTGCCAGCCGCCGGGGCAGGCAGTACGAGCAGTACTTC. Protein product: CASRRGRQYEQYF.

The chain recombines TRBV5-4 with TRBJ2-7; 7 nucleotides align to TRBD1. This CDR3 comprises 14 residues. V gave up 4 bases and J gave up 4 bases; unmatched junction bases: 8. Germline V CDR1 and CDR2: SGHNT, YYREEE (reference sequence). The DNA of the CDR3 is TGTGCCAGCAGCGCCTACAGGGGCGGGTACGAGCAGTACTTC. Residues: CASSAYRGGYEQYF. Full variable domain (rest looked up from reference TRBV5-4 and TRBJ2-7): ETGVTQSPTHLIKTRGQQVTLRCSSQSGHNTVSWYQQALGQGPQFIFQYYREEENGRGNFPPRFSGLQFPNYSSELNVNALELDDSALYLCASSAYRGGYEQYFGPGTRLTVT.

The chain uses TRBV7-2 and TRBJ2-1, with 9 bases matching TRBD2. Trimming took 4 bases from V and 9 from J; bases not matched to a gene: 16. This CDR3 is 17 amino acids long. CDR1 is SGHTA, CDR2 FQGNSA, per germline. CDR3 region: CASSWTAGIAGATEQFF. The CDR3 DNA reads as TGTGCCAGCAGCTGGACGGCGGGAATAGCGGGAGCCACTGAGCAGTTCTTC.

The chain couples TRBV27 to TRBJ1-1; D gene unclear. V was clipped by 1 base and J by 3 bases, with 9 bases between them. The CDR3 contains 14 residues. CDR1 and CDR2 (germline): MNHEY, SMNVEV (reference sequence). CDR3 DNA: TGTGCCAGCAGTTTATGGGGTAAGGACACTGAAGCTTTCTTT. Residues: CASSLWGKDTEAFF.

This clone has just a few counts. The chain has TRBV19 and TRBJ1-4, with D maybe TRBD1 (5 bases). This CDR3 is built from 15 residues. CDR1 LNHDA and CDR2 SQIVND come from the germline V gene (reference sequence). The V gene lost 2 bases and the J gene lost 6 bases, with 13 bases spanning the gap. CDR3 in amino acids: CASSIPRAGDEKLFF. The CDR3 DNA reads as TGTGCCAGTAGTATACCCAGGGCCGGGGATGAAAAACTGTTTTTT.

This clone was detected ten times or more. The genes are TRBV5-6 and TRBJ2-1; D uncertain. This CDR3 contains 15 residues. The V end lost 2 bases, the J end lost 2 bases, and 11 bases lay between the germline ends. Germline-derived CDR1 and CDR2 are SGHDT and YYEEEE. The CDR3 nucleotides read TGTGCCAGCAGCTTAGTTCCAGAGGCCTACAATGAGCAGTTCTTC. This gives the protein CASSLVPEAYNEQFF.

V and J are TRBV2 and TRBJ2-2; 11 bases match TRBD2. CDR3 size: 16 residues. Trimming took 4 bases from V and 5 from J; bases not matched to a gene: 6. Germline V gene data show CDR1 as SNHLY and CDR2 as FYNNEI. The CDR3 DNA is TGTGCCAGCAGTGGGGGACTAGCGGAGAAAACCGGGGAGCTGTTTTTT. It encodes CASSGGLAEKTGELFF.

The chain joins TRBV5-8 to TRBJ2-6, with 8 positions matching TRBD1. Germline loops: CDR1 SGHTS, CDR2 YDEGEE. The trim removed 3 bases at V and 1 base at J, leaving 9 bases unmatched. The CDR3 is 18 amino acids. CDR3 loop: CASSSGQGRGSGANVLTF. The CDR3 DNA follows: TGTGCCAGCAGCTCCGGACAGGGCCGGGGTTCTGGGGCCAACGTCCTGACTTTC.

The chain carries TRBV19 and TRBJ1-1; D unclear. The CDR3 spans 12 residues. CDR1 LNHDA and CDR2 SQIVND come from the germline V gene (reference sequence). V was pared by 8 bases and J by 5 bases, with 12 bases between. CDR3 in amino acids: CASGRGWTEAFF. DNA for the CDR3: TGTGCCAGTGGGCGGGGTTGGACTGAAGCTTTCTTT.

The V gene is TRBV27, the J gene TRBJ2-7, with 10 positions matching TRBD2. Germline CDR1 is MNHEY and CDR2 is SMNVEV (reference sequence). This CDR3 is built from 16 residues. J lost 5 bases, V lost 4 bases, and 11 bases had no gene match. CDR3 sequence: CASSSPRASGRNEQYF. CDR3 nucleotides: TGTGCCAGCAGTTCTCCCCGGGCTAGCGGGAGAAACGAGCAGTACTTC.

The rearrangement joins TRBV5-4 to TRBJ1-1; 7 nucleotides line up with TRBD1. Germline trimming cut 3 bases from V and 0 bases from J; bases unmatched to any gene: 5. The CDR3 extends over 15 amino acids. Germline lookup yields CDR1 SGHNT and CDR2 YYREEE (reference sequence). The CDR3 here is CASSSETGMNTEAFF. For the CDR3, the DNA is TGTGCCAGCAGCTCGGAGACAGGGATGAACACTGAAGCTTTCTTT. The full variable domain, with the rest looked up from reference TRBV5-4 and TRBJ1-1, is ETGVTQSPTHLIKTRGQQVTLRCSSQSGHNTVSWYQQALGQGPQFIFQYYREEENGRGNFPPRFSGLQFPNYSSELNVNALELDDSALYLCASSSETGMNTEAFFGQGTRLTVV.

This clone was picked up many times. The J gene is TRBJ1-2, the V gene TRBV28; D call uncertain. CDR1 and CDR2 (germline): MDHEN, SYDVKM. V was trimmed by 4 bases and J by 6 bases, leaving 9 bases between them. The CDR3 spans 12 residues. CDR3 protein: CASSYNPDGYTF. CDR3 nucleotides: TGTGCCAGCAGTTACAATCCGGATGGCTACACCTTC.

This clone was recorded a few times. The chain joins TRBV7-6 to TRBJ2-3, with D tentatively TRBD2 (6 bases). The V end lost 0 bases, the J end lost 1 base, and 8 bases lay between the germline ends. The CDR3 is made up of 15 amino acids. Germline V gives CDR1 SGHVS, CDR2 FNYEAQ. The CDR3 is CASSLAGTRTDTQYF. The CDR3 DNA is TGTGCCAGCAGCTTAGCCGGGACTCGCACAGATACGCAGTATTTT.

This chain connects TRBV5-4 to TRBJ2-7; 7 positions agree with TRBD2. Germline values: CDR1 SGHNT, CDR2 YYREEE (reference sequence). This CDR3 spans 15 amino acids. Losses at the gene ends were 0 bases for V and 2 bases for J; bases not matched to a gene: 5. This chain's CDR3 is CASSLVGGGTYEQYF. The CDR3 DNA follows: TGTGCCAGCAGCTTGGTTGGCGGGGGAACCTACGAGCAGTACTTC.

The rearrangement joins TRBV5-8 to TRBJ2-7; the D call may be TRBD1 or TRBD2 (6 bases each). Germline V gene lookup returns CDR1 SGHTS and CDR2 YDEGEE. V was trimmed by 0 bases and J by 6 bases, leaving 16 bases between them. This CDR3 has 15 amino acids. CDR3 nucleotides: TGTGCCAGCAGCTTGGGGACGGGACCGGGGGCCGAGCAGTACTTC. Protein: CASSLGTGPGAEQYF.